Given below is one T cell receptor (beta chain) in context. Antigen specificity is unknown. The sample comes from a study of shared clonotypes between healthy human individuals. Study results and caveats: The study generally estimated greater richness for naive than memory subsets.

CDR1 is SEHNR, CDR2 FQNEAQ, per germline (reference sequence). The CDR3 loop spans 15 amino acids. V was clipped by 5 bases and J by 0 bases; unmatched bases: 6. Repertoires were generated with immunoSEQ multiplex PCR, while TCRdb's copy carries only in-frame clones and drops some. The table shows a few hundred thousand clones, with roughly 84% occurring only once. The chain joins TRBV7-9 to TRBJ1-1; 7 nucleotides agree with TRBD1. Material for sequencing was memory CD8+ T cells sorted from blood. Described subset: CD45RO+ cells pooled with CCR7-negative TemRA cells. This TCR was recovered from a man younger than 30 in good health. The DNA for the CDR3 is TGTGCCAGCAGCCTCATACAGGGGATGAACACTGAAGCTTTCTTT. Its protein is CASSLIQGMNTEAFF.